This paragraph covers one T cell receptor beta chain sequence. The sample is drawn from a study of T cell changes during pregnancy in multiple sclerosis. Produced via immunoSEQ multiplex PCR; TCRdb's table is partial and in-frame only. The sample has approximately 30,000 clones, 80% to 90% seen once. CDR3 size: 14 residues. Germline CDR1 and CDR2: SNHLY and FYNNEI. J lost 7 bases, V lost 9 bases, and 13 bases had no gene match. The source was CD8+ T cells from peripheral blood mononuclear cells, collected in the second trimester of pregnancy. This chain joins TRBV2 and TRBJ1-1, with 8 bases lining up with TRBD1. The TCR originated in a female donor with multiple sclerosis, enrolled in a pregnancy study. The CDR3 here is CASTLTGARHEAFF. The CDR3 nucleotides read TGTGCCAGTACCCTGACAGGGGCCCGACATGAAGCTTTCTTT.